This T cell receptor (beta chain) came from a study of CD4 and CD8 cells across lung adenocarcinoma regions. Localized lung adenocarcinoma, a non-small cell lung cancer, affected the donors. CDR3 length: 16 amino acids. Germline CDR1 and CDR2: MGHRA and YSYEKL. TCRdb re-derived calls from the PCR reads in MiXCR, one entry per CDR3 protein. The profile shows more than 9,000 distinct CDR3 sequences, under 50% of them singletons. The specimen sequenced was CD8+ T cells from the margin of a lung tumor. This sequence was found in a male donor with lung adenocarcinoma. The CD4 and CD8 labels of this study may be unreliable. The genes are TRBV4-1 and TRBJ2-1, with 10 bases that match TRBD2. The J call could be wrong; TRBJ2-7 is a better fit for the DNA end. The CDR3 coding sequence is TGCGCCAGCAGCCAAGGGAGGACTAGCGGTTCCTACGAGCAGTACTTC. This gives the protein CASSQGRTSGSYEQYF.